This TCR beta chain comes out of a study of blood T cells in healthy people across ages. In the study overall: Every two T cells gave about one barcoded beta molecule via template switching.

Notes on the study in general: As age increased, TCR beta diversity per million T cells fell in a roughly linear fashion. It was the long-lived donors that had more naive CD4+ cells and higher diversity than aged donors.

The authors ran a second PCR of about 6 to 11 cycles using a sample-barcoded 5' primer and a J-beta primer mix. TCRdb recomputed calls from the 5' RACE reads with MiXCR, one row per CDR3 protein. The data show about 590,000 distinct CDR3 sequences, roughly 31% seen once. The CDR3 extends over 14 amino acids. The J segment lost 6 bases and the V segment lost 6 bases, leaving 5 bases of the junction unmatched. About this clonotype: Its antigen is not known.

This chain connects TRBV12-3 or TRBV12-4 to TRBJ2-2, with 9 bases lining up with TRBD1. Source material: blood. The sequence came from a woman of 80 years or more in good health. CDR3 sequence: CASRRDRAAGELFF. The CDR3 coding sequence is TGTGCCAGCAGGCGGGACAGGGCGGCCGGGGAGCTGTTTTTT.